The present TCR beta chain was sequenced within a study of regulatory T cells in long-lasting Graves disease. Time point reported: persistent/refractory GD, antithyroid drugs over 5 years with positive TRAb. PBMC-derived RNA was used for the TCR library. This clonotype occurred a few times. The germline CDR1 and CDR2 sequences are DFQATT and SNEGSKA (reference sequence). V lost 1 base, J lost 3 bases, and 8 bases stayed unmatched. The CDR3 is 16 amino acids. Researchers made TCR beta libraries by using iRepertoire HTBI primers and running Arm-PCR on CDR3 regions. One entry per CDR3 protein results from TCRdb running MiXCR on the multiplex PCR reads. The sample includes 400,000 to 500,000 distinct CDR3 sequences, more than 20% seen only once; the top ten take 7.8%.

Here the sequenced sample was peripheral blood mononuclear cells (PBMCs), taken when the disease was refractory, from a patient treated with antithyroid drugs. The TCR originated in a female donor with Graves disease. The rearrangement uses TRBV20-1 and TRBJ2-2; 7 nucleotides match TRBD1. CDR3 region: CSARVQGRVDTGELFF. The CDR3 DNA reads TGCAGTGCTAGAGTACAGGGGCGAGTCGACACCGGGGAGCTGTTTTTT.